One sample yielded the 30 T cell receptor beta chains listed below, sequenced in a study. Via MiXCR, TCRdb re-called the 5' RACE reads, giving one row per CDR3 protein. The sample contains 60,000 to 65,000 distinct CDR3 sequences, almost 30% of which appear only once. Material: tumor-infiltrating naive CD4+ T cells sorted from the breast tumor. As to subset: naive CD4+ T cells, CD4+CD45RA+CD25-. The receptors stem from a female donor with breast cancer.

This clonotype was seen many times. V is TRBV6-6 and J is TRBJ1-2, with D possibly matching TRBD1 (6 bases). CDR3 length equals 13 residues. V lost 6 bases to trimming and J lost 4 bases, with 12 bases between them. CDR1 MNHNY and CDR2 SVGAGI come from the germline V gene (reference sequence). The CDR3 nucleotides read TGTGCCAGCAGATCAGGACAGCTCTATGGCTACACCTTC. This sequence encodes CASRSGQLYGYTF.

J is TRBJ2-3 and V is TRBV20-1; 7 bases map to TRBD2. The CDR3 is 14 amino acids. The V segment lost 1 base and the J segment 4 bases; nucleotides outside the gene matches: 5. The germline V gene encodes CDR1 DFQATT and CDR2 SNEGSKA (reference sequence). CDR3 in DNA: TGCAGTGCTAGAGGACTAGCTTACTCAGATACGCAGTATTTT. It yields the protein CSARGLAYSDTQYF.

The chain couples TRBV7-9 to TRBJ1-6; D is uncertain. Trimming took 7 bases from V and 5 from J, leaving 6 bases between them. Germline CDR1 and CDR2: SEHNR and FQNEAQ (reference sequence). The CDR3 has 12 residues. CDR3 nucleotide sequence: TGTGCCAGCACCCAGGATAATTCACCCCTCCACTTT. Translation gives CASTQDNSPLHF.

This clonotype was counted between two and nine times. V and J are TRBV5-1 and TRBJ2-5, with 8 bases aligning to TRBD1. CDR1 is SGHRS, CDR2 YFSETQ, per germline. Unmatched junction bases numbered 5, after V lost 0 bases and J lost 4 bases. The CDR3 has 15 residues. The CDR3 reads CASSLGQGKRETQYF. For the CDR3, the DNA is TGCGCCAGCAGCTTGGGACAGGGGAAACGAGAGACCCAGTACTTC.

The chain combines TRBV27 with TRBJ2-1, with 9 bases that match TRBD1. The CDR3 loop spans 13 amino acids. Per the germline V gene, CDR1 is MNHEY and CDR2 is SMNVEV (reference sequence). V was pared by 6 bases and J by 7 bases, with 4 bases of the junction left unmatched. CDR3 sequence: CASSHRGRNEQFF. CDR3 DNA: TGTGCCAGCAGCCACAGGGGGCGGAATGAGCAGTTCTTC.

This clonotype was seen more than once but under ten times. V usage is TRBV7-2 and J usage is TRBJ2-7; D perhaps matches TRBD2 (5 bases). The CDR3 contains 13 residues. Trimming took off 5 bases at V and 4 bases at J, with 12 bases between the two ends. Germline loops: CDR1 SGHTA, CDR2 FQGNSA. The CDR3 DNA reads TGTGCCAGCAGCCGAGACTACTCTTACGAGCAGTACTTC. Translation: CASSRDYSYEQYF.

This clonotype was counted between two and nine times. The chain recombines TRBV28 with TRBJ2-3; TRBD1 agrees at 7 bases. J lost 5 bases, V lost 1 base, and 6 bases had no gene match. CDR3 size: 15 residues. CDR1 and CDR2 (germline): MDHEN, SYDVKM. In nucleotides, the CDR3 is TGTGCCAGCAGTTTATCGAGTGCAGGGGGAGATACGCAGTATTTT. Residues: CASSLSSAGGDTQYF.

This clonotype has only a few counts. The rearrangement links TRBV6-2 or TRBV6-3 to TRBJ2-7, with D possibly matching TRBD2 (6 bases). Trimming removed 2 bases from V and 5 bases from J, with 22 bases in between. The CDR3 runs to 17 residues. Germline V gene lookup returns CDR1 MNHEY and CDR2 SVGEGT. As DNA, the CDR3 is TGTGCCAGCAGTTACCTGCGGGGCCGGGTAGGTTTTGACGAGCAGTACTTC. Its translation is CASSYLRGRVGFDEQYF.

V gene TRBV5-4 combines with J gene TRBJ2-3, with 7 bases aligning to TRBD2. Germline V gene sequence: CDR1 SGHNT, CDR2 YYREEE (reference sequence). This CDR3 spans 12 amino acids. The V gene end was trimmed by 9 bases and the J gene end by 4 bases; junction bases not matched to a gene: 5. This chain's CDR3 is CATQRGADTQYF. CDR3 nucleotides: TGTGCCACCCAACGGGGGGCAGATACGCAGTATTTT.

This rearrangement joins TRBV4-2 to TRBJ2-2, with D possibly TRBD1 on 5 matching bases. The germline gives CDR1 LGHNA, CDR2 YNFKEQ. The CDR3 is made up of 15 amino acids. V was shortened by 0 bases and J by 7 bases, with 12 bases between the two germline ends. The CDR3 DNA follows: TGTGCCAGCAGCCAAGAGGGGCGTTCCAGCGGGGAGCTGTTTTTT. This translates into CASSQEGRSSGELFF.

Details on this clonotype: This may be a read error, as it is one base from a much larger clone. The chain employs TRBV7-9 and TRBJ2-7; D may be TRBD1 (6 bases). The CDR3 is made up of 14 amino acids. CDR1 SEHNR and CDR2 FQNEAQ come from the germline V gene (reference sequence). CDR3 protein: CTSSLPRDTLKPYF. Written as DNA, the CDR3 is TGTACCAGCAGCCTCCCCCGGGACACACTAAAACCGTACTTC.

This clonotype is termed medium-sized. This sequence joins TRBV7-2 and TRBJ2-5; 9 nucleotides align to TRBD2. Germline V gives CDR1 SGHTA, CDR2 FQGNSA. CDR3 length: 15 residues. V lost 3 bases, J lost 2 bases, and 4 bases stayed unmatched. This CDR3 reads CASSFYTSGQETQYF. The CDR3, as DNA: TGTGCCAGCAGCTTTTATACTAGCGGGCAAGAGACCCAGTACTTC.

CDR3 DNA: TGCGCCAGCAGCTTGGTAGGACAGGGGGCAAACGAGCAGTACTTC. As protein: CASSLVGQGANEQYF. The chain employs TRBV5-1 and TRBJ2-7; 11 nucleotides match TRBD1. CDR1 SGHRS and CDR2 YFSETQ come from the germline V gene. The CDR3 loop spans 15 amino acids. With 0 bases clipped from V and 5 bases from J, the junction kept 4 bases outside the gene matches.

The gene calls are TRBV12-3 or TRBV12-4 and TRBJ1-5; 8 bases are a match to TRBD1. The CDR3 sequence is 13 residues long. Losses at the gene ends were 7 bases for V and 6 bases for J; bases not matched to a gene: 5. For the CDR3, the DNA is TGTGCCAGCACCGACAGGGGACTTCAGCCCCAGCATTTT. It is translated as CASTDRGLQPQHF.

The genes are TRBV11-2 and TRBJ2-7; TRBD2 matches 7 bases. CDR1 and CDR2 (germline): SGHAT, FQNNGV. The CDR3 contains 15 residues. J was trimmed by 4 bases and V by 3 bases; bases with no gene match: 9. This chain's CDR3 is CASSLGGSGRYEQYF. The CDR3, as DNA: TGTGCCAGCAGCTTGGGCGGGAGTGGCAGGTACGAGCAGTACTTC.

This chain joins TRBV28 and TRBJ1-2; D may be TRBD1 (6 bases). The germline CDR1 and CDR2 sequences are MDHEN and SYDVKM. V was trimmed by 7 bases and J by 6 bases, leaving 15 bases between them. The CDR3 has 13 amino acids. CDR3 region: CASTHRAPHGYTF. DNA for the CDR3: TGTGCCAGCACACACAGGGCCCCTCATGGCTACACCTTC.

Of note for this clonotype: In this CDR3 the conserved last residue, phenylalanine or tryptophan, is missing, so a read error is likely. The chain combines TRBV19 with TRBJ1-4; 10 bases agree with TRBD1. This CDR3 contains 17 residues. In germline, CDR1 is LNHDA, CDR2 SQIVND (reference sequence). V lost 3 bases to trimming and J lost 8 bases; unmatched junction nucleotides: 12. The CDR3 spells CASSMFPGTGVGEKLFC. The CDR3 coding sequence is TGTGCCAGTAGTATGTTCCCCGGGACAGGGGTCGGAGAAAAACTGTTTTGT.

This sequence joins TRBV7-9 and TRBJ1-4; D gene unclear. V lost 5 bases, J lost 4 bases, and 8 bases lay in between. The germline CDR1 and CDR2 sequences are SEHNR and FQNEAQ (reference sequence). The CDR3 runs to 13 residues. The CDR3 DNA reads as TGTGCCAGCAGCGTAGATGGTAATGAAAAACTGTTTTTT. This encodes CASSVDGNEKLFF.

The rearrangement uses TRBV20-1 and TRBJ1-4, with 8 nucleotides matching TRBD1. Germline lookup yields CDR1 DFQATT and CDR2 SNEGSKA (reference sequence). The CDR3 consists of 15 residues. Germline trimming cut 2 bases from V and 6 bases from J; bases unmatched to any gene: 8. CDR3 sequence reads: CSARSDRGSHEKLFF. As DNA, the CDR3 is TGCAGTGCTAGAAGCGACAGGGGAAGTCATGAAAAACTGTTTTTT.

The sample holds a few counts of this clonotype. The V and J genes are TRBV28 and TRBJ1-4; a possible D gene is TRBD1 (5 bases). Between the trimmed V and J ends, which lost 6 bases and 10 bases, there was a span of 15 bases. This CDR3 is built from 13 residues. The germline V gene has CDR1 MDHEN and CDR2 SYDVKM. The CDR3 here is CASRSRGRVKLFF. The CDR3 DNA reads as TGTGCCAGCAGATCCCGGGGCAGGGTAAAACTGTTTTTT.

CDR3 amino acids: CASSPYATGGNEQFF. DNA of the CDR3: TGTGCCAGCTCACCTTACGCCACAGGGGGCAATGAGCAGTTCTTC. The chain joins TRBV18 to TRBJ2-1, with TRBD1 matching 8 bases. The ends lost 3 bases at V and 6 bases at J; junction bases unmatched: 7. Germline assignment: CDR1 KGHSH and CDR2 LQKENI. This CDR3 is 15 amino acids long.

V is TRBV7-2 and J is TRBJ1-1, with D perhaps matching TRBD1 (6 bases). The V end lost 4 bases, the J end lost 3 bases, and 9 bases lay between the germline ends. The CDR3 loop spans 13 amino acids. The germline CDR1 and CDR2 sequences are SGHTA and FQGNSA. In nucleotides, the CDR3 is TGTGCCAGCAGCTACAGGGTTGACACTGAAGCTTTCTTT. Translation: CASSYRVDTEAFF.

V gene TRBV7-2 combines with J gene TRBJ1-6, with TRBD1 matching 9 bases. V was clipped by 6 bases and J by 13 bases; unmatched bases: 10. The CDR3 length is 14 residues. CDR1 is SGHTA and CDR2 is FQGNSA in the germline V gene. The CDR3 is CASRQDRGIVPLHF. The CDR3 region has the DNA TGTGCCAGCAGACAAGACAGGGGGATAGTTCCCCTCCACTTT.

This clonotype occurred a few times. V is TRBV6-1 and J is TRBJ1-6; D gene uncertain. This CDR3 region has 15 residues. The germline V gene encodes CDR1 MNHNS and CDR2 SASEGT. Deletions cut 3 bases from V and 7 bases from J, with 13 bases between. CDR3 sequence reads: CASSEIRKGNSPLHF. For the CDR3, the DNA is TGTGCCAGCAGTGAGATACGCAAGGGAAATTCACCCCTCCACTTT.

This clonotype was counted many times. The rearrangement uses TRBV7-9 and TRBJ2-3; D gene uncertain. CDR1 and CDR2 from the germline V gene are SEHNR and FQNEAQ (reference sequence). The CDR3 contains 11 residues. V was clipped by 3 bases and J by 5 bases, with 3 bases between them. CDR3 DNA: TGTGCCAGCAGCTTGGTAGATACGCAGTATTTT. The encoded protein is CASSLVDTQYF.

The chain recombines TRBV6-5 with TRBJ2-1, with a tentative D call TRBD2 (5 bases). CDR3 length equals 15 residues. The germline V gene encodes CDR1 MNHEY and CDR2 SVGAGI. The V end lost 8 bases, the J end lost 4 bases, and 18 bases lay between the germline ends. This CDR3 is CASRSVGALYNEQFF. In DNA form, the CDR3 reads TGTGCCAGCCGCAGTGTGGGAGCCCTATACAATGAGCAGTTCTTC.

The genes are TRBV7-8 and TRBJ2-5; D is possibly TRBD2 (6 bases). The CDR3 length is 17 residues. From germline, CDR1 is SGHVS and CDR2 FQNEAQ. V was shortened by 3 bases and J by 1 base, with 18 bases between the two germline ends. CDR3 sequence reads: CASSLESRTGGQETQYF. CDR3 in DNA: TGTGCCAGCAGCTTGGAATCTAGGACCGGGGGCCAAGAGACCCAGTACTTC.

This rearrangement joins TRBV5-1 to TRBJ1-1; no definite D call. The CDR3 consists of 14 residues. V was clipped by 2 bases and J by 1 base, with 9 bases between them. Per germline, CDR1 SGHRS and CDR2 YFSETQ. The CDR3, as DNA: TGCGCCAGCAGCTTCTTTTGGACGAACACTGAAGCTTTCTTT. It specifies CASSFFWTNTEAFF.

The rearrangement joins TRBV15 to TRBJ2-5; D not resolved. The germline V gene encodes CDR1 LNHNV and CDR2 YYDKDF (reference sequence). The V end lost 1 base, the J end lost 2 bases, and 11 bases lay between the germline ends. The CDR3 totals 15 residues. For the CDR3, the DNA is TGTGCCACCAGCAGAGTGGGCGACGCTCAAGAGACCCAGTACTTC. Protein product: CATSRVGDAQETQYF.

This clonotype was counted at least ten times. The rearrangement links TRBV20-1 to TRBJ2-3; 8 bases fit TRBD2. This CDR3 has 13 amino acids. V lost 6 bases and J lost 6; bases outside the gene matches: 8. The germline V gene encodes CDR1 DFQATT and CDR2 SNEGSKA (reference sequence). This chain's CDR3 is CSALPLAVDTQYF. The CDR3 bases are TGCAGTGCCCTCCCACTAGCGGTGGATACGCAGTATTTT.